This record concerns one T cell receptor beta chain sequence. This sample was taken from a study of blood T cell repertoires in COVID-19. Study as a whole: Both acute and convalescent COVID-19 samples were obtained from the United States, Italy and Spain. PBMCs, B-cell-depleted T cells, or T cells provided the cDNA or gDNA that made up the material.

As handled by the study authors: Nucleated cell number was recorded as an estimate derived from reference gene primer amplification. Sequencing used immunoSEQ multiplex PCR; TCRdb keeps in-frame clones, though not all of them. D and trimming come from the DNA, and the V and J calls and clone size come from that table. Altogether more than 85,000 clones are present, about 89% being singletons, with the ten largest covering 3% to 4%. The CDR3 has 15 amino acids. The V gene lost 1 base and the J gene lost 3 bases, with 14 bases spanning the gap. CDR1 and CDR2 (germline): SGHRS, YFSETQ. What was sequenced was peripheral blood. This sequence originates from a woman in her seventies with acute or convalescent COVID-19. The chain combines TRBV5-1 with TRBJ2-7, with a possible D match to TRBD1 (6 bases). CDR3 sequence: CASSLSTGKIYEQYF. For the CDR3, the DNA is TGCGCCAGCAGCTTGTCGACAGGAAAGATCTACGAGCAGTACTTC.